The present TCR beta chain was sequenced within a study of breast tumors, draining lymph nodes, adjacent tissues. Study-level findings and limits: Tumors had less TCR diversity than lymph nodes, more than nontumor tissue.

TCRdb redid the calling of the multiplex PCR reads with MiXCR, one entry per CDR3 protein. The table has about 15,000 distinct CDR3 sequences, around 50% seen once. This clonotype came up a few times. Its antigen is undetermined. This CDR3 is 14 amino acids long. CDR1 and CDR2 from the germline V gene are MDHEN and SYDVKM. The V and J ends lost 3 bases and 6 bases respectively, with 12 bases between them. This receptor was identified in a female donor with breast cancer. Some clones in this sample may be carry-over from other donors' samples. This rearrangement joins TRBV28 to TRBJ2-1, with D possibly being TRBD1 or TRBD2 (5 bases each). Material for sequencing was tumor-adjacent breast tissue. The CDR3, as DNA: TGTGCCAGCAGTTTGGGGGTCCTACTCAATGAGCAGTTCTTC. Translating it yields CASSLGVLLNEQFF.